Below, 24 T cell receptor beta chains from the same sample are listed, as sequenced in a study of cytomegalovirus exposure and HLA in healthy donors. Produced via immunoSEQ multiplex PCR; TCRdb's table is partial and in-frame only. Of roughly 260,000 clones listed, around 87% are singletons. The sample consisted of PBMCs. The origin of the receptors is a man aged 18 to 29 in good health and CMV-seronegative.

The V and J genes are TRBV5-1 and TRBJ1-4; 8 bases line up with TRBD1. After removal of 0 bases from V and 7 bases from J, the junction contained 2 bases not matched to a gene. CDR1 and CDR2 from the germline V gene are SGHRS and YFSETQ. CDR3 length: 14 amino acids. The CDR3 sequence: CASSLGQGSEKLFF. The CDR3 DNA is TGCGCCAGCAGCTTGGGACAGGGGAGTGAAAAACTGTTTTTT.

Only one count was recorded for this clone. V and J are TRBV11-3 and TRBJ2-2; D is perhaps TRBD1 (6 bases). The germline gives CDR1 SGHNT, CDR2 YENEEA. This CDR3 has 16 amino acids. The germline V and J ends were trimmed by 4 bases and 4 bases, with 16 bases remaining between them. The CDR3 nucleotides are TGTGCCAGCAGCTCCACAGGGAGAAGTATCACCGGGGAGCTGTTTTTT. It specifies CASSSTGRSITGELFF.

This clone was seen once. The chain uses TRBV27 and TRBJ1-2; TRBD1 aligns across 8 bases. The CDR3 consists of 16 residues. Unmatched junction bases numbered 19, after V lost 9 bases and J lost 7 bases. The germline V gene encodes CDR1 MNHEY and CDR2 SMNVEV (reference sequence). The CDR3 spells CASKDGDRLGSSGYTF. CDR3 nucleotides: TGTGCCAGTAAAGACGGGGACAGGCTAGGATCGTCTGGCTACACCTTC.

The chain carries TRBV6-6 and TRBJ2-7; 9 bases fit TRBD1. This CDR3 spans 15 amino acids. CDR1 MNHNY and CDR2 SVGAGI come from the germline V gene (reference sequence). The V and J ends lost 5 bases and 5 bases, in that order; junction bases with no gene match: 10. CDR3 protein: CASSISVDRGHEQYF. The CDR3 DNA sequence: TGTGCCAGCAGTATAAGCGTGGACAGGGGCCACGAGCAGTACTTC.

Only a few counts were recorded for this clone. The chain uses TRBV6-5 and TRBJ1-5, with TRBD1 as a possible D gene (5 bases). This CDR3 has 14 amino acids. V shed 5 bases and J shed 5 bases, with 13 bases lying between them. Germline values: CDR1 MNHEY, CDR2 SVGAGI. CDR3 region: CASSGGGEYQPQHF. The CDR3 bases are TGTGCCAGCAGTGGGGGAGGGGAGTATCAGCCCCAGCATTTT.

The chain has TRBV5-5 and TRBJ2-7, with a weak D call TRBD1 (6 bases). Germline V CDR1 and CDR2: SGHKS, YYEKEE (reference sequence). This CDR3 is built from 16 residues. V lost 0 bases and J 4 bases, leaving 17 bases between the germline ends. CDR3 DNA sequence: TGTGCCAGCAGCTTGGTGTTAGGGGGTCGTCGGTACGAGCAGTACTTC. It specifies CASSLVLGGRRYEQYF.

The chain employs TRBV5-1 and TRBJ1-2; 10 nucleotides line up with TRBD1. The CDR3 is 15 residues long. The V gene's germline CDR1 is SGHRS and CDR2 YFSETQ. V lost 4 bases, J lost 5 bases, and 8 bases stayed unmatched. DNA of the CDR3: TGCGCCAGCAGCCCTTGGACAGGGGGAGAGTATGGCTACACCTTC. It is translated as CASSPWTGGEYGYTF.

The chain links TRBV29-1 to TRBJ2-5; 7 bases line up with TRBD1. CDR3 length equals 14 residues. The germline V gene has CDR1 SQVTM and CDR2 ANQGSEA. V lost 3 bases and J lost 1; bases outside the gene matches: 5. Here the CDR3 DNA reads TGCAGCGTTGATGACAGGGCATTCCAAGAGACCCAGTACTTC. Residues: CSVDDRAFQETQYF.

The chain links TRBV25-1 to TRBJ1-4, with TRBD1 matching 9 bases. Germline V gives CDR1 MGHDK, CDR2 SYGVNS. The CDR3 spans 13 residues. J gave up 8 bases and V 6 bases, and 4 bases lay outside the gene matches. In DNA, the CDR3 is TGTGCCAGCAGGCGAGGACAGGGGGAAAAACTGTTTTTT. The encoded protein is CASRRGQGEKLFF. Filled out from reference TRBV25-1 and TRBJ1-4, the complete variable domain reads EADIYQTPRYLVIGTGKKITLECSQTMGHDKMYWYQQDPGMELHLIHYSYGVNSTEKGDLSSESTVSRIRTEHFPLTLESARPSHTSQYLCASRRGQGEKLFFGSGTQLSVL.

The gene calls are TRBV14 and TRBJ2-5, with TRBD2 matching over 13 bases. J gave up 1 base and V 1 base, and 0 bases lay outside the gene matches. Germline V gene sequence: CDR1 SGHDN, CDR2 FVKESK. This CDR3 is 16 amino acids long. The CDR3 loop reads CASSQGTSGSQETQYF. The CDR3 bases are TGTGCCAGCAGCCAAGGGACTAGCGGGAGCCAAGAGACCCAGTACTTC.

The V gene is TRBV9, the J gene TRBJ2-7; the match to TRBD2 covers 9 bases. CDR1 and CDR2 (germline): SGDLS, YYNGEE. V lost 0 bases to trimming and J lost 6 bases; unmatched junction nucleotides: 4. CDR3 length: 14 residues. The CDR3: CASSVAAGGVEQYF. DNA for the CDR3: TGTGCCAGCAGCGTAGCAGCGGGGGGTGTCGAGCAGTACTTC.

This CDR3 reads CASSLGGGPFYEQYF. The CDR3 nucleotides are TGTGCCAGCAGTTTAGGCGGGGGTCCTTTCTACGAGCAGTACTTC. The chain combines TRBV28 with TRBJ2-7, with 7 bases fitting TRBD2. Per germline, CDR1 MDHEN and CDR2 SYDVKM. Losses at the gene ends were 2 bases for V and 3 bases for J; bases not matched to a gene: 7. This CDR3 is built from 15 residues.

The sample holds a few counts of this clone. The chain links TRBV18 to TRBJ2-5; 7 positions match TRBD2. CDR1 is KGHSH, CDR2 LQKENI, per germline. The CDR3 is 16 amino acids. Trimming at V came to 3 bases and at J to 1 base, leaving 8 bases not matched to a gene. The CDR3, as DNA: TGTGCCAGCTCACCCGGTTTACTAGCGACCCAAGAGACCCAGTACTTC. This translates into CASSPGLLATQETQYF.

The chain combines TRBV5-5 with TRBJ1-5; D is undetermined. Germline V CDR1 and CDR2: SGHKS, YYEKEE (reference sequence). This CDR3 is 13 amino acids long. V was cut by 1 base and J by 4 bases, with 6 bases left in between. CDR3 protein: CASSLRGNQPQHF. In nucleotides, the CDR3 is TGTGCCAGCAGCTTGCGGGGTAATCAGCCCCAGCATTTT.

The rearrangement joins TRBV6-5 to TRBJ2-6, with D possibly being TRBD1 (6 bases). V was cut by 4 bases and J by 0 bases, with 10 bases left in between. The CDR3 extends over 16 amino acids. In germline, CDR1 is MNHEY, CDR2 SVGAGI. Here the CDR3 DNA reads TGTGCCAGCAGTTCGGACAGAGTCTCTGGGGCCAACGTCCTGACTTTC. This encodes CASSSDRVSGANVLTF.

The CDR3 sequence: CASSPGTSGGHPYEQYF. The CDR3 DNA is TGTGCCAGCAGCCCGGGGACTAGCGGGGGTCATCCCTACGAGCAGTACTTC. This chain uses TRBV9 with TRBJ2-7, with 14 bases aligning to TRBD2. The CDR3 loop spans 17 amino acids. The V segment lost 4 bases and the J segment 2 bases; nucleotides outside the gene matches: 8. The germline V gene has CDR1 SGDLS and CDR2 YYNGEE.

The chain carries TRBV5-1 and TRBJ2-2, with D possibly TRBD2 on 6 matching bases. The CDR3 extends over 15 amino acids. V was cut by 0 bases and J by 5 bases, with 11 bases left in between. The V gene's germline CDR1 is SGHRS and CDR2 YFSETQ. The CDR3 bases are TGCGCCAGCAGCTTGGGGCAGGGAGGAACCGGGGAGCTGTTTTTT. It yields the protein CASSLGQGGTGELFF.

V is TRBV7-8 and J is TRBJ2-7, with 8 bases aligning to TRBD1. This CDR3 spans 14 amino acids. CDR1 is SGHVS and CDR2 is FQNEAQ in the germline V gene. The J segment lost 2 bases and the V segment lost 4 bases, leaving 4 bases of the junction unmatched. CDR3 bases: TGTGCCAGCAGCTCTAGGACAGGGACCTACGAGCAGTACTTC. Amino acid sequence: CASSSRTGTYEQYF.

The chain links TRBV28 to TRBJ1-1; D is unresolved. The CDR3 consists of 14 residues. CDR1 MDHEN and CDR2 SYDVKM come from the germline V gene. V gave up 6 bases and J gave up 1 base, with 12 bases separating them. CDR3 sequence reads: CASRRGNSNTEAFF. The CDR3 coding sequence is TGTGCCAGCAGACGGGGAAATTCGAACACTGAAGCTTTCTTT.

The chain links TRBV5-1 to TRBJ2-7; weak D call: TRBD2 (5 bases). The CDR3 has 14 residues. Germline V gene data show CDR1 as SGHRS and CDR2 as YFSETQ. V was shortened by 0 bases and J by 7 bases, with 14 bases between the two germline ends. DNA for the CDR3: TGCGCCAGCAGCTTGGGTGGGGAGACTAAGGAGCAGTACTTC. Translated, it gives CASSLGGETKEQYF.

V usage is TRBV9 and J usage is TRBJ1-2; TRBD1 agrees at 8 bases. Per germline, CDR1 SGDLS and CDR2 YYNGEE. Trimming at V came to 0 bases and at J to 3 bases, leaving 1 base not matched to a gene. The CDR3 contains 14 residues. This CDR3 reads CASSVAGGDYGYTF. The CDR3 DNA sequence: TGTGCCAGCAGCGTAGCAGGGGGCGACTATGGCTACACCTTC. The entire variable domain, with the rest obtained from reference TRBV9 and TRBJ1-2, is as follows: DSGVTQTPKHLITATGQRVTLRCSPRSGDLSVYWYQQSLDQGLQFLIQYYNGEERAKGNILERFSAQQFPDLHSELNLSSLELGDSALYFCASSVAGGDYGYTFGSGTRLTVV.

The chain is built from TRBV30 and TRBJ2-2; 7 bases align to TRBD2. The CDR3 is 14 residues long. With V trimmed by 4 bases and J by 5 bases, 7 bases remained unmatched. Germline V gene data show CDR1 as GTSNPN and CDR2 as SVGIG (reference sequence). CDR3: CAWMKSGVTGELFF. CDR3 in DNA: TGTGCCTGGATGAAAAGCGGGGTGACCGGGGAGCTGTTTTTT.

The chain joins TRBV2 to TRBJ1-2; D is ambiguous. With 7 bases removed from V and 4 bases from J, the gap between germline ends came to 22 bases. Germline V gene data show CDR1 as SNHLY and CDR2 as FYNNEI. The CDR3 is 16 residues long. In DNA form, the CDR3 reads TGTGCCAGCATAGTTTATCCCGAACCGCCCGTCTATGGCTACACCTTC. Translation: CASIVYPEPPVYGYTF.

The chain carries TRBV30 and TRBJ1-4; 7 nucleotides align to TRBD1. Germline-derived CDR1 and CDR2 are GTSNPN and SVGIG (reference sequence). The CDR3 extends over 13 amino acids. V was clipped by 6 bases and J by 7 bases; unmatched bases: 8. CDR3 sequence: CACMTGRGEKLFF. CDR3 coding DNA: TGTGCCTGCATGACAGGGAGAGGTGAAAAACTGTTTTTT.